This T cell receptor (beta chain) was captured in a study of T cells in Graves' hyperthyroidism and ophthalmopathy. Whole-study findings and limits: Ophthalmopathy cases were set apart from stable hyperthyroidism by a 13 V-J model. Appearing also in blood were most of the thyroid clonotypes expanded above 0.001.

This clonotype was detected many times. As yet, its antigen is unknown. The germline V gene has CDR1 LNHDA and CDR2 SQIVND (reference sequence). The CDR3 sequence is 17 residues long. Trimming took off 7 bases at V and 0 bases at J, with 16 bases between the two ends. Authors of the study amplified TCR beta CDR3 regions from RNA transcripts. During a first-round RT-PCR of the TCR CDR3, the HTBI primer set was used. Via MiXCR, TCRdb re-called the multiplex PCR reads, giving one row per CDR3 protein. The data contain 450,000 to 700,000 distinct CDR3 sequences, around 46% of them seen just once; the ten biggest clones take up around a fifth.

Sequencing was performed on peripheral blood or thyroid tissue (not recorded which). The genes are TRBV19 and TRBJ2-6; D possibly corresponds to TRBD2 (5 bases). The sequence derives from an adult woman with Graves' disease, either hyperthyroidism or ophthalmopathy (not recorded which). The chain's CDR3 is CASTFLRTDSGANVLTF. The CDR3, as DNA: TGTGCCAGTACCTTCCTCAGGACTGACTCTGGGGCCAACGTCCTGACTTTC.